The clone carrying this TCR beta chain came up once. The data were taken from a study of PD-L1 blockade in urothelial cancer. Study as a whole: About 90% of the roughly 29 patients were men with bladder-origin urothelial cancer. At 6 weeks and at 3 weeks (second dose) after treatment start, blood was analyzed. The median number of T cells present in blood samples was approximately 140,000.

This table comes from immunoSEQ multiplex PCR, and its TCRdb copy is limited to in-frame clones, with some not included. The data contain tens of thousands of clones, 65% to 85% of them singletons. The time point here: pretreatment peripheral blood. Each patient gave between 1 and 8 samples of peripheral blood mononuclear cells, which were collected pretreatment and during treatment. Germline CDR1 reads LGHNA; CDR2 reads YSLEER. Trimming cost V 4 bases and J 7 bases; bases outside gene matches: 8. The CDR3 consists of 16 residues. Specimen: PBMCs, collected around atezolizumab (anti-PD-L1) treatment. The sequence was obtained from a woman aged 70-85 years with urothelial cancer. V gene TRBV4-3 combines with J gene TRBJ1-6, with 9 bases identical to TRBD1. Here the CDR3 reads CASSRDETGGNSPLHF. The CDR3 DNA sequence: TGCGCCAGCAGCCGGGACGAGACAGGGGGAAATTCACCCCTCCACTTT.